This paragraph covers one T cell receptor (beta chain) sequence. Its ends do not fully match the called genes, so a read error is possible. The read gets to within 3 residues of the CDR3 end, and the germline J gene fills in the rest. This CDR3 is built from 13 residues. Germline CDR1 reads LGHNA; CDR2 reads YNFKEQ. The assay was immunoSEQ multiplex PCR, and TCRdb's table has in-frame clones only and misses some. The sample is made up of approximately 23,000 clones, and the top ten hold 10% to 15% of it. The entry originates in a study of T cells in women clearing cervical HPV infection. Study background: Blood came at first lesion visit for cases, post-clearance for controls.

This sequence joins TRBV4-2 and TRBJ2-3; D might be TRBD1 (6 bases). Sequenced input: blood buffy coat. This TCR was recovered from a woman aged 18 to 75 with a cervical HPV16 infection that either progressed to CIN3+ or cleared (not recorded which). The covered CDR3 bases are TGCGCCAGCAGCGAGGGGGTAACAGATACG. Translation gives CASSEGVTDT. The CDR3 in full is CASSEGVTDTQYF.